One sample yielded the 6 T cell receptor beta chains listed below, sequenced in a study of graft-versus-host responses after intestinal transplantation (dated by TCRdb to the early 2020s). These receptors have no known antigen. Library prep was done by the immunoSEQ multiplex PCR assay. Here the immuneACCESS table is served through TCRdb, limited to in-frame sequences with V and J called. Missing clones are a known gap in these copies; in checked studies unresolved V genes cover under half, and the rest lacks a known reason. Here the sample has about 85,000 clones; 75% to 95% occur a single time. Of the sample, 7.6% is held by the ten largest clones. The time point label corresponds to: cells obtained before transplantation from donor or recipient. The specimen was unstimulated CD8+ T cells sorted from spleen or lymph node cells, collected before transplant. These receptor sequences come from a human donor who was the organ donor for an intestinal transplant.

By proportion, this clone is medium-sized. CDR3 sequence reads: CASTTLQGCNSPLHF. The CDR3 region has the DNA TGCGCCAGCACTACCCTACAGGGCTGCAATTCACCCCTCCACTTT. The rearrangement joins TRBV23-1 to TRBJ1-6, with a possible D match to TRBD1 (6 bases). TRBV23-1 is given ORF status, its function remaining uncertain. There are 15 residues in the CDR3. The V end was cut by 7 bases, the J end by 7 bases, with 17 bases between.

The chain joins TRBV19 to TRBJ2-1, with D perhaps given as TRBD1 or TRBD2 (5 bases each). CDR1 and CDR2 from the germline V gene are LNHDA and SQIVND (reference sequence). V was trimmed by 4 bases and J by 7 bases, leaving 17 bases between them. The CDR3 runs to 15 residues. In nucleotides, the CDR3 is TGTGCCAGTAGTACCAGGGAGTCCCTTTGGAATGAGCAGTTCTTC. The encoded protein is CASSTRESLWNEQFF.

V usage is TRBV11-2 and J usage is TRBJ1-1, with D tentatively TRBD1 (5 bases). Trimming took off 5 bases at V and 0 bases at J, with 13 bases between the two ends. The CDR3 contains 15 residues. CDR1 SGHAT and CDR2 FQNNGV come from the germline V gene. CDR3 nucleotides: TGTGCCAGCAGCCCTCCGGGACCGATGAACACTGAAGCTTTCTTT. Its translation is CASSPPGPMNTEAFF.

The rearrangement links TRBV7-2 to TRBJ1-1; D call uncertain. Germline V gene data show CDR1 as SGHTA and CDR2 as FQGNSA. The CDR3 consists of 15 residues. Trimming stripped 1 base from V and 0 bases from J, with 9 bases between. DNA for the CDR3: TGTGCCAGCAGCTTAGGGGCGGCATTGAACACTGAAGCTTTCTTT. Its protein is CASSLGAALNTEAFF.

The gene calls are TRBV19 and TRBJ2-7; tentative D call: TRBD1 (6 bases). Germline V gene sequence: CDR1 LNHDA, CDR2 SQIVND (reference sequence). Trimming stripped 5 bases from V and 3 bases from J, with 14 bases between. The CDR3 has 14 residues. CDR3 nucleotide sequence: TGTGCCAGTAGTCCAACCAGGACAGACTACGAGCAGTACTTC. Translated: CASSPTRTDYEQYF.

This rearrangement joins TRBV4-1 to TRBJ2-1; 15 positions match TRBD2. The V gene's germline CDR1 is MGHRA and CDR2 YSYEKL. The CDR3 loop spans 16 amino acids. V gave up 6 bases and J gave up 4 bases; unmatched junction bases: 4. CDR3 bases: TGCGCCAGCAGAGAGGGACTAGCGGGAGGTTACAATGAGCAGTTCTTC. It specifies CASREGLAGGYNEQFF.